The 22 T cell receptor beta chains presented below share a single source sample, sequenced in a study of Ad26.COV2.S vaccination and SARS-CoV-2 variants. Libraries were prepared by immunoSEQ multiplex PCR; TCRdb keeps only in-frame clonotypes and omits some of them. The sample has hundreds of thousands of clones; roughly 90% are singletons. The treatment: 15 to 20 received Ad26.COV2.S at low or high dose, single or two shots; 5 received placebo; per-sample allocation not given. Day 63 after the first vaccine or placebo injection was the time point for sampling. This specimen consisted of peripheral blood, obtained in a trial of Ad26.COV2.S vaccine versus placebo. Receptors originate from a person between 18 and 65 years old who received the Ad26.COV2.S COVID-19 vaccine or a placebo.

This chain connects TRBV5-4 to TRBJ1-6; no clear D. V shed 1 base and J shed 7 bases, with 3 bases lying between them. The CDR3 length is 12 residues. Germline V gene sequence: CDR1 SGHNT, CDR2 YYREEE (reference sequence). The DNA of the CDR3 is TGTGCCAGCAGCTTGCTCAATTCACCCCTCCACTTT. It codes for CASSLLNSPLHF.

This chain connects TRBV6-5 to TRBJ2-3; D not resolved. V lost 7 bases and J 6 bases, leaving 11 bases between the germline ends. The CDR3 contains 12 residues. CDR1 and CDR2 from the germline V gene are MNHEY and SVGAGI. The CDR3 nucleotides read TGTGCCAGCACCACTATGCAGGATACGCAGTATTTT. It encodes CASTTMQDTQYF.

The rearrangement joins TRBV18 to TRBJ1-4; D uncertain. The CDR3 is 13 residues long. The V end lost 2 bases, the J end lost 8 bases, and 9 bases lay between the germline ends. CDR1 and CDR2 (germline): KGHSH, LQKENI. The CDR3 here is CASSPGRGEKLFF. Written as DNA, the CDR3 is TGTGCCAGCTCACCAGGGCGAGGCGAAAAACTGTTTTTT.

The CDR3 region has the DNA TGTGCCAGCAGCGTAGAGGGTGGAGGCGGGGAGCCCTACGAGCAGTACTTC. It is translated as CASSVEGGGGEPYEQYF. The gene calls are TRBV9 and TRBJ2-7, with D perhaps matching TRBD2 (6 bases). This CDR3 contains 17 residues. Germline assignment: CDR1 SGDLS and CDR2 YYNGEE. V was cut by 0 bases and J by 2 bases, with 18 bases left in between.

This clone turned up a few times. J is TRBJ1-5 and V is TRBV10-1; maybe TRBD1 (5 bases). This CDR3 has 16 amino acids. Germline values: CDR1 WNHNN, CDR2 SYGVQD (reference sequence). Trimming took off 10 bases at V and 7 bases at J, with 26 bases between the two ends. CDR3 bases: TGCGCCACAGAACGTCATGGACATTCCGGGGCCCAGCCCCAGCATTTT. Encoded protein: CATERHGHSGAQPQHF.

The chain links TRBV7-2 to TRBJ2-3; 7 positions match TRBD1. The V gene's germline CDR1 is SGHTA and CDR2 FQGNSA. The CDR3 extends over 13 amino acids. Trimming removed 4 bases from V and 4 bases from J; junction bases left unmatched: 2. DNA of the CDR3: TGTGCCAGCAGCTCCAGGGGGTCAGATACGCAGTATTTT. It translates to CASSSRGSDTQYF.

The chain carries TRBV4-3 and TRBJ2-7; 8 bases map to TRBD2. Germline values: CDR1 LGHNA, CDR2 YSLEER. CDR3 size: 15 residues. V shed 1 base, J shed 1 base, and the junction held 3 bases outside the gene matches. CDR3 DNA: TGCGCCAGCAGCCAAGTAGGCGGGGGGTCCTACGAGCAGTACTTC. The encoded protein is CASSQVGGGSYEQYF.

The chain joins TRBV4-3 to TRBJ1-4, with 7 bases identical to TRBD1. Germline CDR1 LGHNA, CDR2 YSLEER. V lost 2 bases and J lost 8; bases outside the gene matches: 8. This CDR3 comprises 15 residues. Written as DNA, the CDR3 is TGCGCCAGCAGCCAAAAGGCCAGGGGGACGGAAAAACTGTTTTTT. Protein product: CASSQKARGTEKLFF.

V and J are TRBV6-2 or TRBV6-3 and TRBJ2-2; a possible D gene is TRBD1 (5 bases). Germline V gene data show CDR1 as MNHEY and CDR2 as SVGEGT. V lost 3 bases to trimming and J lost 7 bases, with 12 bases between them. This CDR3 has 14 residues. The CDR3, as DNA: TGTGCCAGCAGTTATGACAGAAGAGTCGGGGAGCTGTTTTTT. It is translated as CASSYDRRVGELFF.

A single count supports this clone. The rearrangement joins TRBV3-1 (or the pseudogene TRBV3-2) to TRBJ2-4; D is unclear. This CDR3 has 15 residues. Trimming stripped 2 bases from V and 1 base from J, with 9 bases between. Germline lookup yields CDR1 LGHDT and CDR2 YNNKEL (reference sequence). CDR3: CASSQNPRAKNIQYF. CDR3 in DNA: TGTGCCAGCAGCCAAAACCCCAGGGCCAAAAACATTCAGTACTTC.

CDR3: CASSPRTGSPVGANVLTF. The CDR3 nucleotides are TGTGCCAGCAGCCCACGGACAGGTTCGCCTGTTGGGGCCAACGTCCTGACTTTC. The chain combines TRBV9 with TRBJ2-6; TRBD1 matches 7 bases. Germline V gene data show CDR1 as SGDLS and CDR2 as YYNGEE. The CDR3 length is 18 residues. V was clipped by 4 bases and J by 3 bases; unmatched bases: 13.

The CDR3 loop is CASSNSREKLFF. The CDR3 coding sequence is TGTGCCAGCAGCAATAGCCGGGAAAAACTGTTTTTT. V gene TRBV25-1 combines with J gene TRBJ1-4; D is unresolved. The CDR3 spans 12 residues. Trimming left V 6 bases short and J 8 bases short, with 10 bases between. Germline CDR1 MGHDK, CDR2 SYGVNS.

As DNA, the CDR3 is TGTGCCAGTAACGATGGAGGGACAGGGGTCCAATCACCCCTCCACTTT. Translation gives CASNDGGTGVQSPLHF. J is TRBJ1-6 and V is TRBV19; 10 nucleotides match TRBD1. This CDR3 region has 16 residues. Germline-derived CDR1 and CDR2 are LNHDA and SQIVND (reference sequence). V shed 7 bases and J 10 bases; nucleotides not matched to a gene: 13.

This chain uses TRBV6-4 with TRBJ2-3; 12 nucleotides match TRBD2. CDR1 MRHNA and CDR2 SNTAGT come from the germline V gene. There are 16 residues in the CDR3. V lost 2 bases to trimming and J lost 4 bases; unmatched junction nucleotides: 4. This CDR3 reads CASSDTSSGGADTQYF. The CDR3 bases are TGTGCCAGCAGTGACACCTCTAGCGGGGGGGCAGATACGCAGTATTTT.

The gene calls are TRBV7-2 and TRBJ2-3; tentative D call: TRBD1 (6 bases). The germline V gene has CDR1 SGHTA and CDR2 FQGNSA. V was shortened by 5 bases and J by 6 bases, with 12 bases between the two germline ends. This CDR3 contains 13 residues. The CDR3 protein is CASSAVTGDTQYF. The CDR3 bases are TGTGCCAGCAGCGCCGTGACAGGCGATACGCAGTATTTT. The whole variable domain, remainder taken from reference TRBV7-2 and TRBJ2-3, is GAGVSQSPSNKVTEKGKDVELRCDPISGHTALYWYRQSLGQGLEFLIYFQGNSAPDKSGLPSDRFSAERTGGSVSTLTIQRTQQEDSAVYLCASSAVTGDTQYFGPGTRLTVL.

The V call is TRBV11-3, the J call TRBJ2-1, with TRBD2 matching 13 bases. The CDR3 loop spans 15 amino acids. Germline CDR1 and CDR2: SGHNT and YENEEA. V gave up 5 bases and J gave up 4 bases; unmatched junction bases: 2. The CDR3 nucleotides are TGTGCCAGCAGCCCGACTAGCGGGGGGTACAATGAGCAGTTCTTC. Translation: CASSPTSGGYNEQFF. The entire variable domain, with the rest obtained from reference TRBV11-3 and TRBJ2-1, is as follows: EAGVVQSPRYKIIEKKQPVAFWCNPISGHNTLYWYLQNLGQGPELLIRYENEEAVDDSQLPKDRFSAERLKGVDSTLKIQPAELGDSAVYLCASSPTSGGYNEQFFGPGTRLTVL.

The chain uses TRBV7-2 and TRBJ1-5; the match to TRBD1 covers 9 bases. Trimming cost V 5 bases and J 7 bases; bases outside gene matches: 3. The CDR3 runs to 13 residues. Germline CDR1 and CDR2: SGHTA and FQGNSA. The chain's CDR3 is CASSGTGPQPQHF. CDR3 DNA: TGTGCCAGCAGCGGGACAGGGCCCCAGCCCCAGCATTTT. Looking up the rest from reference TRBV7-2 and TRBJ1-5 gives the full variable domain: GAGVSQSPSNKVTEKGKDVELRCDPISGHTALYWYRQSLGQGLEFLIYFQGNSAPDKSGLPSDRFSAERTGGSVSTLTIQRTQQEDSAVYLCASSGTGPQPQHFGDGTRLSIL.

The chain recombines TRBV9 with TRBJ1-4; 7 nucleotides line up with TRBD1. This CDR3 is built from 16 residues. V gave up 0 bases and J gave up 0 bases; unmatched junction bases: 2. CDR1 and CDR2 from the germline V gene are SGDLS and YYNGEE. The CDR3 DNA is TGTGCCAGCAGCGTAGTGGGGACAGCAACTAATGAAAAACTGTTTTTT. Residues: CASSVVGTATNEKLFF.

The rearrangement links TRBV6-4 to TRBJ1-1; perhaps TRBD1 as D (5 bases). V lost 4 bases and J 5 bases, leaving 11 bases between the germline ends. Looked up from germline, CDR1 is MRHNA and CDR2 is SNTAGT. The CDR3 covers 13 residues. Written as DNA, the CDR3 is TGTGCCAGCAGTGTGGGACTTGGGACTGAAGCTTTCTTT. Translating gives CASSVGLGTEAFF.

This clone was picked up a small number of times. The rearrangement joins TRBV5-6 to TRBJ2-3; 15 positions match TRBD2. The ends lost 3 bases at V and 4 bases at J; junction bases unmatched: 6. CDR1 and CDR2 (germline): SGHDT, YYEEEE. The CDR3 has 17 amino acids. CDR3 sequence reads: CASSWPGLAGGPDTQYF. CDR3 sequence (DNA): TGTGCCAGCAGCTGGCCGGGACTAGCGGGGGGACCAGATACGCAGTATTTT.

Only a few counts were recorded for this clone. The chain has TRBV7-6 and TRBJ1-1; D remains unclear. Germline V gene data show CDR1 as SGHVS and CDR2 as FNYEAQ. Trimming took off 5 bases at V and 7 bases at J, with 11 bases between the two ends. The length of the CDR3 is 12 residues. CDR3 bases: TGTGCCAGCAGCCCCGGCGCGGGTGAAGCTTTCTTT. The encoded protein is CASSPGAGEAFF.

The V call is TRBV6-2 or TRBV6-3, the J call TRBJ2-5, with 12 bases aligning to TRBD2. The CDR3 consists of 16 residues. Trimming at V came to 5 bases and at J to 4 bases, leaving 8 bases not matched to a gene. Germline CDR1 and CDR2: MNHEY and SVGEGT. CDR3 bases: TGTGCCAGCAGTGCTGCCCTAGCGGGGGGGCCAGAGACCCAGTACTTC. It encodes CASSAALAGGPETQYF.